The sequence of this TCR beta chain was determined in a study of OX40 agonist ivuxolimab in advanced cancers. On the study more broadly: Three patients, one with hepatocellular carcinoma and two with cutaneous melanoma, achieved partial responses.

TCRdb keeps only in-frame clones here, not all; method: immunoSEQ multiplex PCR. Of about 24,000 clones in the sample, 84% were seen once. V was pared by 6 bases and J by 1 base, with 13 bases between. The CDR3 loop spans 15 amino acids. Germline CDR1 and CDR2: MNHEY and SVGAGI. On this clone itself: Its antigen remains unknown.

Autoimmune disease history or systemic immunosuppression meant exclusion. Points from the study as a whole: Specificity for antigen went undetermined in the expanded peripheral T cells. Expanded clones belonging to CD8+ T cells outnumbered, on average, those of CD4+.

This sequence joins TRBV6-5 and TRBJ2-4; D perhaps matches TRBD2 (5 bases). The sample consisted of CD4+ or CD8+ T cells sorted from blood, taken in a trial of the OX40 agonist ivuxolimab. This sequence was found in an adult with an advanced solid tumor such as melanoma, head and neck, liver or kidney cancer. The CDR3 coding sequence is TGTGCCAGCAGACCCCGGACTGTCGCCAAAAACATTCAGTACTTC. Protein sequence: CASRPRTVAKNIQYF.